The 24 T cell receptor beta chains below were found in one sample sequenced in a study of CD8+ T cells in alopecia areata. RNA was isolated and reverse transcribed to cDNA, the sequencing template. Method: immunoSEQ multiplex PCR; TCRdb's copy keeps in-frame clones and lacks some. The data show around 250,000 clones, around 67% seen once. This specimen consisted of CD4+ T cells sorted from blood, obtained at week 0. The receptors derive from a human donor with alopecia areata.

The V call is TRBV11-2, the J call TRBJ2-3; no definite D call. Per germline, CDR1 SGHAT and CDR2 FQNNGV. This CDR3 comprises 12 residues. V was pared by 5 bases and J by 1 base, with 4 bases between. CDR3 bases: TGTGCCAGCAGCACCCGCACAGATACGCAGTATTTT. It translates to CASSTRTDTQYF.

V is TRBV29-1 and J is TRBJ1-1, with D possibly TRBD1 on 5 matching bases. The CDR3 covers 13 residues. Germline loops: CDR1 SQVTM, CDR2 ANQGSEA. V lost 4 bases and J 5 bases, leaving 14 bases between the germline ends. CDR3 nucleotides: TGCAGCGTTGCAGGGTCCCAGGATACTGAAGCTTTCTTT. Its translation: CSVAGSQDTEAFF.

V gene TRBV6-5 combines with J gene TRBJ2-1; 7 bases match TRBD1. The CDR3 spans 15 residues. Germline V CDR1 and CDR2: MNHEY, SVGAGI. J lost 5 bases, V lost 8 bases, and 12 bases had no gene match. The DNA for the CDR3 is TGTGCCAGCTCACCCGACAGGGTCCGGCACAATGAGCAGTTCTTC. Its protein product is CASSPDRVRHNEQFF.

The chain combines TRBV10-3 with TRBJ2-7; D not resolved. With 8 bases removed from V and 4 bases from J, the gap between germline ends came to 12 bases. CDR3 size: 12 residues. The germline CDR1 and CDR2 sequences are ENHRY and SYGVKD. The DNA of the CDR3 is TGTGCCATCGCCTCCCGGACGTACGAGCAGTACTTC. Translation gives CAIASRTYEQYF.

V gene TRBV29-1 combines with J gene TRBJ2-5; no reliable D call. This CDR3 has 12 residues. The V gene's germline CDR1 is SQVTM and CDR2 ANQGSEA. Trimming shortened V by 3 bases and J by 5 bases, and 10 bases separated the two germline ends. The CDR3 bases are TGCAGCGTTGATTGGCGAACGGAGACCCAGTACTTC. Its protein product is CSVDWRTETQYF.

The chain carries TRBV5-1 and TRBJ2-7; 13 bases match TRBD2. Germline values: CDR1 SGHRS, CDR2 YFSETQ. The CDR3 runs 18 residues. With V trimmed by 2 bases and J by 3 bases, 11 bases remained unmatched. The CDR3 DNA is TGCGCCAGCAGCTTTCGCGGGACTAGCGGGAACACTGTCTACGAGCAGTACTTC. This translates into CASSFRGTSGNTVYEQYF.

The chain has TRBV14 and TRBJ2-5; D is uncertain. This CDR3 is built from 16 residues. Deletions cut 0 bases from V and 2 bases from J, with 13 bases between. Germline lookup yields CDR1 SGHDN and CDR2 FVKESK. CDR3 loop: CASSQDQAHRQETQYF. CDR3 nucleotide sequence: TGTGCCAGCAGCCAAGATCAAGCACACAGACAAGAGACCCAGTACTTC.

The genes are TRBV4-2 and TRBJ1-1, with a tentative D call TRBD1 (6 bases). V lost 0 bases and J lost 0, with 8 bases in between. The CDR3 loop spans 15 amino acids. Per germline, CDR1 LGHNA and CDR2 YNFKEQ. CDR3 region: CASSQDGQMNTEAFF. Written as DNA, the CDR3 is TGTGCCAGCAGCCAAGATGGACAGATGAACACTGAAGCTTTCTTT.

As DNA, the CDR3 is TGTGCCAGCAGCCCCCAGCGGGGGGGCCTGTTCTTC. Protein product: CASSPQRGGLFF. The rearrangement uses TRBV9 and TRBJ2-1, with 10 positions matching TRBD2. Germline CDR1 reads SGDLS; CDR2 reads YYNGEE. With V trimmed by 4 bases and J by 15 bases, 7 bases remained unmatched. The CDR3 is made up of 12 amino acids.

V usage is TRBV14 and J usage is TRBJ1-5; no reliable D call. Per the germline V gene, CDR1 is SGHDN and CDR2 is FVKESK. This CDR3 comprises 18 residues. The V and J ends lost 0 bases and 2 bases respectively, with 17 bases between them. CDR3 in amino acids: CASSQESMKTRGNQPQHF. For the CDR3, the DNA is TGTGCCAGCAGCCAAGAGAGTATGAAGACGCGTGGCAATCAGCCCCAGCATTTT. Full variable domain (outside the CDR3, taken from reference TRBV14 and TRBJ1-5): EAGVTQFPSHSVIEKGQTVTLRCDPISGHDNLYWYRRVMGKEIKFLLHFVKESKQDESGMPNNRFLAERTGGTYSTLKVQPAELEDSGVYFCASSQESMKTRGNQPQHFGDGTRLSIL.

This rearrangement joins TRBV10-3 to TRBJ1-4; maybe TRBD1 (5 bases). CDR1 and CDR2 (germline): ENHRY, SYGVKD. The germline V and J ends were trimmed by 10 bases and 0 bases, with 15 bases remaining between them. The length of the CDR3 is 15 residues. The CDR3 bases are TGTGCCACCGCTGACGGGGGGGCAACTAATGAAAAACTGTTTTTT. It translates to CATADGGATNEKLFF.

The chain has TRBV6-5 and TRBJ2-5; no reliable D call. The CDR3 runs to 12 residues. Trimming shortened V by 7 bases and J by 13 bases, and 19 bases separated the two germline ends. The V gene's germline CDR1 is MNHEY and CDR2 SVGAGI. CDR3 bases: TGTGCCAGCACCACCCCGGAAGGAACTCCGTACTTC. Translated: CASTTPEGTPYF.

This clone was observed once. The chain links TRBV9 to TRBJ2-2, with D tentatively TRBD1 (5 bases). Trimming pared 3 bases from V and 5 bases from J, leaving 17 bases between. The germline V gene has CDR1 SGDLS and CDR2 YYNGEE. This CDR3 has 16 residues. The CDR3 spells CASSASHGRVTGELFF. CDR3 sequence (DNA): TGTGCCAGCAGCGCATCCCACGGCAGGGTGACCGGGGAGCTGTTTTTT. Full variable domain (missing parts from reference TRBV9 and TRBJ2-2): DSGVTQTPKHLITATGQRVTLRCSPRSGDLSVYWYQQSLDQGLQFLIQYYNGEERAKGNILERFSAQQFPDLHSELNLSSLELGDSALYFCASSASHGRVTGELFFGEGSRLTVL.

This clone was counted only a few times. The V gene is TRBV29-1, the J gene TRBJ2-5, with 8 bases lining up with TRBD1. In germline, CDR1 is SQVTM, CDR2 ANQGSEA. The CDR3 has 12 amino acids. J gave up 2 bases and V 7 bases, and 3 bases lay outside the gene matches. CDR3 protein: CSARQGQETQYF. The CDR3 nucleotides read TGCAGCGCTAGACAGGGGCAAGAGACCCAGTACTTC.

The rearrangement links TRBV7-6 to TRBJ2-7; D is possibly TRBD1 or TRBD2 (5 bases each). The germline CDR1 and CDR2 sequences are SGHVS and FNYEAQ. The CDR3 covers 14 residues. V lost 2 bases and J 6 bases, leaving 14 bases between the germline ends. Written as DNA, the CDR3 is TGTGCCAGCAGCTTAAGTGGGGGTGCCGGCGAGCAGTACTTC. Its translation is CASSLSGGAGEQYF.

The chain has TRBV29-1 and TRBJ1-1; a weak D match, TRBD1 (5 bases). V was cut by 8 bases and J by 0 bases, with 16 bases left in between. The V gene's germline CDR1 is SQVTM and CDR2 ANQGSEA. The CDR3 totals 14 residues. This CDR3 reads CSSLWGGMNTEAFF. CDR3 coding DNA: TGCAGCTCCCTTTGGGGCGGGATGAACACTGAAGCTTTCTTT.

The chain couples TRBV14 to TRBJ2-7; D ambiguous. Looked up from germline, CDR1 is SGHDN and CDR2 is FVKESK. The CDR3 runs 13 residues. The germline V and J ends were trimmed by 1 base and 6 bases, with 10 bases remaining between them. CDR3: CASSQGPAREQYF. The CDR3 DNA is TGTGCCAGCAGCCAAGGGCCAGCCCGCGAGCAGTACTTC.

This chain connects TRBV5-6 to TRBJ2-2, with D unclear. The germline V gene has CDR1 SGHDT and CDR2 YYEEEE. Trimming stripped 0 bases from V and 4 bases from J, with 4 bases between. There are 13 residues in the CDR3. For the CDR3, the DNA is TGTGCCAGCAGCTTGGATGGCACCGGGGAGCTGTTTTTT. Translating gives CASSLDGTGELFF.

The chain recombines TRBV7-9 with TRBJ2-5; D ambiguous. CDR3 length: 16 amino acids. Germline lookup yields CDR1 SEHNR and CDR2 FQNEAQ (reference sequence). Trimming cost V 3 bases and J 0 bases, with 14 bases left between them. The CDR3 protein is CASSLGMGSYQETQYF. CDR3 DNA: TGTGCCAGCAGCTTGGGAATGGGATCGTACCAAGAGACCCAGTACTTC.

This chain connects TRBV5-1 to TRBJ1-2, with TRBD1 matching 7 bases. CDR1 is SGHRS and CDR2 is YFSETQ in the germline V gene. The CDR3 runs to 14 residues. V dropped 2 bases and J dropped 5; count of bases not matched to a gene: 6. The CDR3 region has the DNA TGCGCCAGCAGCTTCGTGGTGGGACAGTATGGCTACACCTTC. Protein sequence: CASSFVVGQYGYTF. Based on the CDR3 plus reference TRBV5-1 and TRBJ1-2, the full variable domain is KAGVTQTPRYLIKTRGQQVTLSCSPISGHRSVSWYQQTPGQGLQFLFEYFSETQRNKGNFPGRFSGRQFSNSRSEMNVSTLELGDSALYLCASSFVVGQYGYTFGSGTRLTVV.

V usage is TRBV9 and J usage is TRBJ2-5, with TRBD1 identical over 9 bases. With 0 bases clipped from V and 2 bases from J, the junction kept 2 bases outside the gene matches. This CDR3 spans 15 amino acids. CDR1 SGDLS and CDR2 YYNGEE come from the germline V gene. The CDR3 region has the DNA TGTGCCAGCAGCGTAGGACAGGGGGTTCAAGAGACCCAGTACTTC. Protein sequence: CASSVGQGVQETQYF. Together with reference TRBV9 and TRBJ2-5, the CDR3 gives the full variable domain: DSGVTQTPKHLITATGQRVTLRCSPRSGDLSVYWYQQSLDQGLQFLIQYYNGEERAKGNILERFSAQQFPDLHSELNLSSLELGDSALYFCASSVGQGVQETQYFGPGTRLLVL.

This clone came up once. The chain couples TRBV30 to TRBJ1-6; D gene uncertain. The V and J ends lost 3 bases and 5 bases respectively, with 8 bases between them. This CDR3 contains 13 residues. Germline lookup yields CDR1 GTSNPN and CDR2 SVGIG (reference sequence). DNA for the CDR3: TGTGCCTGGAGCACGGCTAATAATTCACCCCTCCACTTT. It codes for CAWSTANNSPLHF.

The chain joins TRBV12-5 to TRBJ2-7; 10 bases align to TRBD1. This CDR3 spans 16 amino acids. Trimming removed 1 base from V and 6 bases from J; junction bases left unmatched: 9. The germline CDR1 and CDR2 sequences are LGHNT and FRNRAP. The CDR3 loop is CASGLGTGGLDGEQYF. The CDR3 bases are TGTGCTAGTGGTTTGGGGACAGGGGGACTAGACGGCGAGCAGTACTTC. Full variable domain (rest looked up from reference TRBV12-5 and TRBJ2-7): DARVTQTPRHKVTEMGQEVTMRCQPILGHNTVFWYRQTMMQGLELLAYFRNRAPLDDSGMPKDRFSAEMPDATLATLKIQPSEPRDSAVYFCASGLGTGGLDGEQYFGPGTRLTVT.

This chain uses TRBV5-1 with TRBJ2-1; the D gene is possibly TRBD1 (6 bases). Trimming stripped 4 bases from V and 6 bases from J, with 11 bases between. CDR1 is SGHRS and CDR2 is YFSETQ in the germline V gene. The CDR3 loop spans 13 amino acids. The CDR3 region has the DNA TGCGCCAGCAGCCGCACAGGGTCCAATGAGCAGTTCTTC. It translates to CASSRTGSNEQFF.